This T cell receptor (beta chain) was profiled in a study of siplizumab effects on memory and regulatory T cells. Findings and caveats of the study: Greater diversity than memory cells seemed evident in naive T cells, which also appeared to be major alloresponse contributors. In siplizumab cultures, the suppressive function of proliferating Tregs remained unconfirmed.

As regards this clone: Its antigen is unidentified.

The assay looked at approximately 10^5 TCR templates in each sample. Sequenced by immunoSEQ multiplex PCR; TCRdb stores in-frame clones only, minus some. This table has some 90,000 clones, about nine tenths appearing once. This CDR3 is 16 amino acids long. V gave up 2 bases and J gave up 7 bases, with 18 bases separating them. From germline, CDR1 is MNHEY and CDR2 SVGAGI. This TCR was recovered from a human donor in good health. J is TRBJ2-1 and V is TRBV6-5; D tentatively reads TRBD1 or TRBD2 (5 bases each). The sample comprised CD4+ T cells sorted from blood. This chain's CDR3 is CASSYGVDWGRNEQFF. In DNA, the CDR3 is TGTGCCAGCAGTTACGGTGTCGACTGGGGACGGAATGAGCAGTTCTTC.